The sequence of this T cell receptor beta chain was determined in a study of cytomegalovirus exposure and HLA in healthy donors. Study-level results: A later analysis found that most CMV-associated TCR beta chains appeared HLA-restricted.

About this clone: No antigen is known for it.

Researchers ran the PCR with 60 Vbeta and 13 Jbeta primers. Clones were read by immunoSEQ multiplex PCR, and TCRdb kept only the in-frame ones, dropping some. The sample has roughly 150,000 clones, around 79% seen once. The sample comprised PBMCs. This clonotype originated in a male donor in good health and CMV-seronegative.

The CDR3 DNA reads as TGCAGCGTTGAAAGTACGACAGGGTTCCACGAGCAGTACTTC. It is translated as CSVESTTGFHEQYF. This rearrangement joins TRBV29-1 to TRBJ2-7, with 7 nucleotides matching TRBD1. The CDR3 contains 14 residues. V dropped 2 bases and J dropped 5; count of bases not matched to a gene: 9. CDR1 SQVTM and CDR2 ANQGSEA come from the germline V gene.